The TCR beta chain described here comes from a study of blood T cell repertoires in COVID-19. The V and J ends lost 4 bases and 3 bases, in that order; junction bases with no gene match: 5. CDR3 length: 14 residues. CDR1 KGHSH and CDR2 LQKENI come from the germline V gene. This clone was counted only a few times. Other DNA sequences from this sample encode an identical CDR3 as well. The table came from immunoSEQ multiplex PCR; TCRdb's copy has only in-frame clones and leaves some out. This sample carries around 150,000 clones, roughly 85% of them seen once, and the ten largest clones take 0.8% to 1.2%.

The sample comprised peripheral blood. This clonotype originated in a man aged 35 to 55 with acute or convalescent COVID-19. The gene calls are TRBV18 and TRBJ1-1; 7 nucleotides match TRBD1. The CDR3 region is CASSLLDRDTEAFF. The CDR3 DNA follows: TGTGCCAGCTCACTACTAGACAGGGACACTGAAGCTTTCTTT.